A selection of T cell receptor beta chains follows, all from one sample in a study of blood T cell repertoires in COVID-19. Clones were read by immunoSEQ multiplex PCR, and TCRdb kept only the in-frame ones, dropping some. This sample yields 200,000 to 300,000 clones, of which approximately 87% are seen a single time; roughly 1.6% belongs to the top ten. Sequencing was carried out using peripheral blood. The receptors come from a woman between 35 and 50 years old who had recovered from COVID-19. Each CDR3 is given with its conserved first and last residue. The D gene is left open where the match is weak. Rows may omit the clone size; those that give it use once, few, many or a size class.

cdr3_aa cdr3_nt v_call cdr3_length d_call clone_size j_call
CASSLDPSGVYTGELFF TGTGCCAGCAGCTTGGATCCTAGCGGGGTATACACCGGGGAGCTGTTTTTT TRBV7-2 17 TRBD2 . TRBJ2-2
CASSAVSSSGELFF TGCGCCAGCAGCGCGGTCTCTAGCTCCGGGGAGCTGTTTTTT TRBV5-1 14 . . TRBJ2-2
CASSRVGQGHNEQFF TGTGCCAGCAGCCGTGTAGGACAGGGCCACAATGAGCAGTTCTTC TRBV14 15 TRBD1 . TRBJ2-1
CASSSDRGSEAFF TGTGCCAGCAGTTCTGACAGGGGTTCTGAAGCTTTCTTT TRBV6-4 13 TRBD1 once TRBJ1-1
CASSPFSWRGGADTQYF TGTGCCAGCAGCCCCTTTTCTTGGCGGGGGGGGGCAGATACGCAGTATTTT TRBV7-3 17 TRBD2 once TRBJ2-3
CAWSVRGRSGNTIYF TGTGCCTGGAGTGTAAGGGGTCGTTCCGGAAACACCATATATTTT TRBV30 15 . . TRBJ1-3
CASSEYPGAYNEQFF TGTGCCAGCAGTGAATATCCAGGGGCCTACAATGAGCAGTTCTTC TRBV6-1 15 . . TRBJ2-1
CASREGRGKNTGELFF TGTGCCAGCAGGGAAGGTCGGGGGAAGAACACCGGGGAGCTGTTTTTT TRBV6-1 16 . few TRBJ2-2
CASSVGAVAVETQYF TGTGCCAGCAGCGTAGGGGCCGTAGCGGTAGAGACCCAGTACTTC TRBV9 15 . once TRBJ2-5
CASSENSPAKNIQYF TGTGCCAGCAGTGAGAACAGCCCAGCCAAAAACATTCAGTACTTC TRBV2 15 . . TRBJ2-4
CASSGAGGSNQPQHF TGTGCCAGCAGTGGGGCAGGGGGGAGCAATCAGCCCCAGCATTTT TRBV2 15 TRBD1 . TRBJ1-5
CASSPPSGTDTQYF TGCGCCAGCAGCCCTCCTAGCGGCACAGATACGCAGTATTTT TRBV5-1 14 . once TRBJ2-3
CAWSQGWETQYF TGTGCCTGGTCACAGGGATGGGAGACCCAGTACTTC TRBV30 12 . . TRBJ2-5
CASAGTSGGQPYVSQYF TGTGCCAGCGCGGGGACTAGCGGGGGGCAACCTTATGTCTCGCAGTACTTC TRBV30 17 TRBD2 . TRBJ2-7
CASRSGQGSSYEQYF TGCGCCAGCAGAAGTGGACAGGGAAGCTCCTACGAGCAGTACTTC TRBV10-2 15 TRBD1 . TRBJ2-7
CASSPRGSDYGYTF TGCGCCAGCAGCCCCCGCGGATCCGACTATGGCTACACCTTC TRBV5-1 14 . . TRBJ1-2
CASKARAETQYF TGTGCCAGCAAGGCCAGGGCGGAGACCCAGTACTTC TRBV2 12 . . TRBJ2-5
CASSLQGVNEQYF TGTGCCAGCAGCCTACAGGGCGTGAACGAGCAGTACTTC TRBV5-4 13 . few TRBJ2-7
CASSQGGGSNEKLFF TGCGCCAGCAGCCAAGGAGGGGGATCTAATGAAAAACTGTTTTTT TRBV4-1 15 . . TRBJ1-4
CSLSWGTDSTQYF TGCAGCCTCAGCTGGGGGACAGACTCGACCCAGTACTTC TRBV29-1 13 TRBD1 once TRBJ2-5
CASSVKQGAFYGYTF TGTGCCAGCAGTGTGAAGCAGGGGGCGTTTTATGGCTACACCTTC TRBV2 15 TRBD1 . TRBJ1-2
CSVDSGTDTQYF TGCAGCGTTGACAGTGGCACAGATACGCAGTATTTT TRBV29-1 12 . . TRBJ2-3
CASSATGGGNTIYF TGTGCCAGCAGTGCGACGGGGGGTGGAAACACCATATATTTT TRBV2 14 . . TRBJ1-3
CAISGTGYTGELFF TGTGCCATCAGTGGGACAGGGTACACCGGGGAGCTGTTTTTT TRBV10-3 14 TRBD1 . TRBJ2-2
CASRTTRGGYGYTF TGTGCCAGTAGAACGACCAGGGGTGGCTATGGCTACACCTTC TRBV19 14 . . TRBJ1-2
CASSLSPGDTQYF TGTGCCAGCAGTTTAAGCCCCGGGGATACGCAGTATTTT TRBV27 13 . . TRBJ2-3
CATSDNRVDEQFF TGTGCCACCAGTGATAACAGGGTCGATGAGCAGTTCTTC TRBV24-1 13 . . TRBJ2-1
CASSDGGENYGYTF TGTGCCAGCAGCGATGGGGGGGAAAACTATGGCTACACCTTC TRBV6-5 14 . . TRBJ1-2